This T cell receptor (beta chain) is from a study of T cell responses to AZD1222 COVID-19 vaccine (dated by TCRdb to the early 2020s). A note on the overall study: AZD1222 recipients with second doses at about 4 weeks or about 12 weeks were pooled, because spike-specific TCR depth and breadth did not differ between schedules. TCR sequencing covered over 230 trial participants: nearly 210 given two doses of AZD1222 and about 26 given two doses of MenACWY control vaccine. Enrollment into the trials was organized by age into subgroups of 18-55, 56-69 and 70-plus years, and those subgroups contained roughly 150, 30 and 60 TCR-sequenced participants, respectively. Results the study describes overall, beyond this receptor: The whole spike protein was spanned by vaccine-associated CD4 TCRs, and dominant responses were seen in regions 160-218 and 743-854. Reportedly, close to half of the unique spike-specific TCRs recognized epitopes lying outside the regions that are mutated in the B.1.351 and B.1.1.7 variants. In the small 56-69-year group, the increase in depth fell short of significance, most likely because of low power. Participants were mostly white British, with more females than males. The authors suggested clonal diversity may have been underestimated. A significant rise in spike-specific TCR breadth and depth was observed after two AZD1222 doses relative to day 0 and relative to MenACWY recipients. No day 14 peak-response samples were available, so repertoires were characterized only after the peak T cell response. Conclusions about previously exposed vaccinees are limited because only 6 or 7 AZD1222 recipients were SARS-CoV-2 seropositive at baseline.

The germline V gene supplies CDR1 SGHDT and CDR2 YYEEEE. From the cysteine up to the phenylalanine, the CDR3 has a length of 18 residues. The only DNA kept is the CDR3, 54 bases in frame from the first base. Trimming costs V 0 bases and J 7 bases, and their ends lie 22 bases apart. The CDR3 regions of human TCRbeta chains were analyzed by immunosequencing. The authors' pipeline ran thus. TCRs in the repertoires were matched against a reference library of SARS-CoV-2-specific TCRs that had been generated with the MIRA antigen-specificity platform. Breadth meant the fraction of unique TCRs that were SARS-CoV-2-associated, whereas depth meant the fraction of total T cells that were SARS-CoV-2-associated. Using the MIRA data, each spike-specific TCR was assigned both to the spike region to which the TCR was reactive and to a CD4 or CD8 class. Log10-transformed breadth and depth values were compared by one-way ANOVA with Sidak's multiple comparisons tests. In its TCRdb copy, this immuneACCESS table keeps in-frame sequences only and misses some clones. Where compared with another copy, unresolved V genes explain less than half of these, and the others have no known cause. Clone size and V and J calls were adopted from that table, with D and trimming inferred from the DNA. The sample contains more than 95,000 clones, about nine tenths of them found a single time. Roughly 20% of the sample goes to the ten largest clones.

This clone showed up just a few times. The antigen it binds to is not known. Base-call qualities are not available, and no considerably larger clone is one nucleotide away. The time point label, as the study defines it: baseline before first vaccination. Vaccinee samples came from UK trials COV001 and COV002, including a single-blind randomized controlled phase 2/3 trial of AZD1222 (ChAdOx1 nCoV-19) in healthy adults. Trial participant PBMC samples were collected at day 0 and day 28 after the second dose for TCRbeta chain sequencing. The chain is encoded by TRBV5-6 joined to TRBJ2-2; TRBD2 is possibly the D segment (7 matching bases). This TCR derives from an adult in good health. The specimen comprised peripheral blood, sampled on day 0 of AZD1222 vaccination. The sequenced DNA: TGTGCCAGCAGCTTGGCCGCTTTGGGGGGGCCCATTAACGGGGAGCTGTTTTTT. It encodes CASSLAALGGPINGELFF.